The 9 T cell receptor beta chains presented below share a single source sample, sequenced in a study of T cell clones after liver transplantation. Generated by immunoSEQ multiplex PCR, the TCRdb table keeps only in-frame clones and is missing some. The sample records about 120,000 clones, approximately 90% being singletons. The material sequenced was CD4+ T cells from blood, taken 12 months after liver transplant. Source of these receptors: a human patient who received a liver transplant. Some T cells may trace back to the graft donor.

This chain connects TRBV19 to TRBJ2-1, with D uncertain. V lost 9 bases, J lost 2 bases, and 14 bases lay in between. The germline CDR1 and CDR2 sequences are LNHDA and SQIVND (reference sequence). CDR3 size: 14 residues. The CDR3 sequence is CARIYDFTYNEQFF. In DNA form, the CDR3 reads TGTGCCAGGATCTACGACTTTACCTACAATGAGCAGTTCTTC.

V usage is TRBV6-1 and J usage is TRBJ2-2; tentatively, D is TRBD1 or TRBD2 (5 bases each). V shed 5 bases and J shed 3 bases, with 13 bases lying between them. This CDR3 has 15 residues. Germline assignment: CDR1 MNHNS and CDR2 SASEGT. The CDR3 DNA sequence: TGTGCCAGCAGTCCGACATTGGGGGACACCGGGGAGCTGTTTTTT. Its protein product is CASSPTLGDTGELFF.

J is TRBJ2-7 and V is TRBV2; perhaps TRBD2 as D (6 bases). Trimming stripped 7 bases from V and 3 bases from J, with 13 bases between. This CDR3 is built from 13 residues. The germline V gene encodes CDR1 SNHLY and CDR2 FYNNEI. The CDR3 protein is CASTSGLRYEQYF. The DNA of the CDR3 is TGTGCCAGCACGAGCGGGTTACGCTACGAGCAGTACTTC.

This chain connects TRBV4-1 to TRBJ1-2; D gene ambiguous. Germline CDR1 and CDR2: MGHRA and YSYEKL. Trimming took off 0 bases at V and 12 bases at J, with 29 bases between the two ends. The CDR3 has 18 amino acids. The CDR3 nucleotides read TGCGCCAGCAGCCAAGAGAGGATAGAGGACGCCCGTCCACGGCGGCACACCTTC. It specifies CASSQERIEDARPRRHTF.

This rearrangement joins TRBV27 to TRBJ2-5; 9 positions match TRBD1. The CDR3 has 15 residues. The V gene end was trimmed by 9 bases and the J gene end by 5 bases; junction bases not matched to a gene: 13. Germline CDR1 reads MNHEY; CDR2 reads SMNVEV (reference sequence). As DNA, the CDR3 is TGTGCCAGTGGACAGGGGATACGTCCGGGTGAGACCCAGTACTTC. Amino acids: CASGQGIRPGETQYF.

V is TRBV18 and J is TRBJ2-7, with D uncertain. Germline V CDR1 and CDR2: KGHSH, LQKENI. The CDR3 is 14 residues long. V was trimmed by 3 bases and J by 3 bases, leaving 12 bases between them. CDR3 nucleotides: TGTGCCAGCTCACCTACCGGGCTGCTCTACGAGCAGTACTTC. It translates to CASSPTGLLYEQYF.

The chain employs TRBV5-6 and TRBJ1-1; the match to TRBD1 covers 9 bases. The CDR3 covers 18 residues. V dropped 2 bases and J dropped 1; count of bases not matched to a gene: 12. The V gene's germline CDR1 is SGHDT and CDR2 YYEEEE. CDR3 amino acids: CASSFYLPGQGANTEAFF. CDR3 nucleotide sequence: TGTGCCAGCAGCTTTTATCTTCCGGGACAGGGAGCGAACACTGAAGCTTTCTTT.

V gene TRBV5-1 combines with J gene TRBJ2-2; either TRBD1 or TRBD2 may supply D (6 bases each). Per germline, CDR1 SGHRS and CDR2 YFSETQ. This CDR3 is 15 amino acids long. Trimming removed 3 bases at V and 0 bases at J, with 9 bases between. The CDR3 DNA is TGCGCCAGCAGCTACGGGGGCCCGAACACCGGGGAGCTGTTTTTT. Amino acids: CASSYGGPNTGELFF.

The rearrangement joins TRBV21-1 to TRBJ1-2. TRBV21-1 is a pseudogene segment. This CDR3 contains 15 residues. The CDR3 here is CASSSKGRANYGYTF. The CDR3 DNA reads TGTGCCAGCAGCAGTAAAGGCAGAGCTAACTATGGCTACACCTTC.